This entry features one T cell receptor beta chain sequence. The data were obtained in a study of T cell responses to AZD1222 COVID-19 vaccine. TCRdb's table, derived via immunoSEQ multiplex PCR, lists solely in-frame clones and lacks some. The repertoire includes 90,000 to 120,000 clones, around nine tenths of them detected once, and roughly 6% sits in the top ten. This CDR3 has 13 amino acids. Per the germline V gene, CDR1 is SGHTS and CDR2 is YDEGEE. Between the trimmed V and J ends, which lost 1 base and 0 bases, there was a span of 4 bases. The receptor comes from an adult who received the AZD1222 COVID-19 vaccine. This chain joins TRBV5-8 and TRBJ1-1; D remains ambiguous. This specimen consisted of peripheral blood, obtained 28 days after the second AZD1222 dose. The CDR3 nucleotides are TGTGCCAGCAGCTTGAGGTTGAACACTGAAGCTTTCTTT. This gives the protein CASSLRLNTEAFF.